Presented here are 27 T cell receptor beta chains from one specimen sequenced in a study of cytomegalovirus exposure and HLA in healthy donors (dated by TCRdb to about 2017). Library preparation was by the immunoSEQ multiplex PCR assay. This is the immuneACCESS table as TCRdb keeps it, with only in-frame sequences that have V and J called. A part of the clones is gone; compared with another copy, unresolved V genes explain less than half, and the rest is unexplained. In this sample the table shows about 360,000 clones, more than 80% of which occur a single time. Roughly 0.82% of the sample is held by the ten biggest clonotypes. The sample consisted of PBMCs. These receptors all come from a woman younger than 30 in good health and CMV-seronegative.

The J gene is TRBJ1-4, the V gene TRBV27, with TRBD1 identical over 10 bases. From germline, CDR1 is MNHEY and CDR2 SMNVEV (reference sequence). With 5 bases clipped from V and 8 bases from J, the junction kept 8 bases outside the gene matches. The CDR3 sequence is 15 residues long. The CDR3 here is CASSPWDRGREKLFF. CDR3 sequence (DNA): TGTGCCAGCAGTCCCTGGGACAGGGGACGAGAAAAACTGTTTTTT.

This clone was seen a handful of times. CDR3 DNA: TGCAGCGTCTCACCAGGGGGCTACGAGCAGTACTTC. Protein: CSVSPGGYEQYF. The chain combines TRBV29-1 with TRBJ2-7; TRBD1 matches at 7 bases. CDR3 size: 12 residues. From germline, CDR1 is SQVTM and CDR2 ANQGSEA. The junction had 5 bases not matched to a gene; V was cut back by 6 bases and J by 3 bases.

This chain connects TRBV2 to TRBJ2-7; 7 bases are shared with TRBD1. The CDR3 covers 14 residues. Germline values: CDR1 SNHLY, CDR2 FYNNEI. With 10 bases clipped from V and 6 bases from J, the junction kept 15 bases outside the gene matches. Written as DNA, the CDR3 is TGTGCCACCATAAGTGCAGACAGGGAACGCGAGCAGTACTTC. It is translated as CATISADREREQYF.

The V call is TRBV7-9, the J call TRBJ2-1, with 12 bases identical to TRBD1. V was clipped by 4 bases and J by 9 bases; unmatched bases: 4. This CDR3 comprises 14 residues. Looked up from germline, CDR1 is SEHNR and CDR2 is FQNEAQ (reference sequence). The CDR3 spells CASSWDRGPGEQFF. The CDR3 coding sequence is TGTGCCAGCAGCTGGGACAGGGGGCCCGGTGAGCAGTTCTTC.

The chain joins TRBV5-1 to TRBJ2-3; 9 bases agree with TRBD1. Germline V gene data show CDR1 as SGHRS and CDR2 as YFSETQ. The trim removed 5 bases at V and 0 bases at J, leaving 10 bases unmatched. CDR3 length: 17 amino acids. The CDR3 protein is CASSPDWTGASTDTQYF. In nucleotides, the CDR3 is TGCGCCAGCAGTCCGGATTGGACAGGGGCTAGCACAGATACGCAGTATTTT.

The CDR3 loop is CASSPTGSLSSYNEQFF. The CDR3 DNA follows: TGTGCCAGCAGCCCGACAGGGTCCCTGAGCTCCTACAATGAGCAGTTCTTC. The rearrangement links TRBV11-2 to TRBJ2-1, with TRBD1 identical over 7 bases. Germline V gene lookup returns CDR1 SGHAT and CDR2 FQNNGV. V was pared by 5 bases and J by 0 bases, with 10 bases of the junction left unmatched. This CDR3 has 17 amino acids.

The chain recombines TRBV2 with TRBJ1-1, with D perhaps TRBD1 (5 bases). Germline CDR1 is SNHLY and CDR2 is FYNNEI. CDR3 size: 12 residues. Trimming shortened V by 1 base and J by 9 bases, and 9 bases separated the two germline ends. The CDR3 here is CASSEGQGKAFF. CDR3 DNA sequence: TGTGCCAGCAGTGAAGGGCAGGGAAAAGCTTTCTTT.

This clone was seen more than once but under ten times. The V and J genes are TRBV11-2 and TRBJ2-2, with 8 positions matching TRBD2. V shed 9 bases and J 2 bases; nucleotides not matched to a gene: 5. Per germline, CDR1 SGHAT and CDR2 FQNNGV. The CDR3 runs to 14 residues. CDR3 in amino acids: CASRTSGNTGELFF. In nucleotides, the CDR3 is TGTGCCAGTCGAACTAGCGGAAACACCGGGGAGCTGTTTTTT.

The chain is built from TRBV27 and TRBJ2-1; 7 bases are a match to TRBD2. This CDR3 contains 13 residues. The germline CDR1 and CDR2 sequences are MNHEY and SMNVEV (reference sequence). After removal of 7 bases from V and 7 bases from J, the junction contained 7 bases not matched to a gene. CDR3: CASTSFGRNEQFF. The CDR3 nucleotides are TGTGCCAGCACAAGTTTCGGGAGGAATGAGCAGTTCTTC.

This chain joins TRBV6-5 and TRBJ2-7; 9 bases align to TRBD1. Trimming removed 6 bases from V and 5 bases from J; junction bases left unmatched: 8. Germline CDR1 and CDR2: MNHEY and SVGAGI. CDR3 length: 14 residues. The CDR3 region is CASREDRGVDEQYF. In nucleotides, the CDR3 is TGTGCCAGCAGGGAAGACAGGGGGGTAGACGAGCAGTACTTC.

The rearrangement joins TRBV5-1 to TRBJ2-1; D is perhaps TRBD2 (5 bases). The CDR3 is 13 amino acids. In germline, CDR1 is SGHRS, CDR2 YFSETQ. Trimming stripped 0 bases from V and 8 bases from J, with 9 bases between. DNA of the CDR3: TGCGCCAGCAGCTTGGCCGGGGTGGATGAGCAGTTCTTC. This translates into CASSLAGVDEQFF.

The V and J genes are TRBV30 and TRBJ1-5, with TRBD1 as a possible D gene (5 bases). CDR1 and CDR2 (germline): GTSNPN, SVGIG (reference sequence). The CDR3 runs to 13 residues. The V end lost 4 bases, the J end lost 0 bases, and 7 bases lay between the germline ends. CDR3 nucleotides: TGTGCCTGGAACAGGAATAGCAATCAGCCCCAGCATTTT. This encodes CAWNRNSNQPQHF.

The J gene is TRBJ2-3, the V gene TRBV13; unclear D gene. CDR3 length: 14 residues. Trimming removed 2 bases at V and 1 base at J, with 7 bases between. In germline, CDR1 is PRHDT, CDR2 FYEKMQ (reference sequence). In DNA form, the CDR3 reads TGTGCCAGCAGCTTAATCACAGGCACAGATACGCAGTATTTT. Its translation is CASSLITGTDTQYF.

V is TRBV6-6 and J is TRBJ1-5; weak D call: TRBD1 (5 bases). V was shortened by 5 bases and J by 5 bases, with 13 bases between the two germline ends. CDR1 is MNHNY and CDR2 is SVGAGI in the germline V gene (reference sequence). This CDR3 spans 14 amino acids. The CDR3: CASSVPPGYQPQHF. The CDR3 region has the DNA TGTGCCAGCAGTGTACCGCCAGGGTATCAGCCCCAGCATTTT.

The chain has TRBV28 and TRBJ2-7, with D tentatively TRBD2 (6 bases). The V end was cut by 5 bases, the J end by 0 bases, with 14 bases between. CDR3 length: 15 amino acids. Germline CDR1 reads MDHEN; CDR2 reads SYDVKM. The CDR3 DNA reads as TGTGCCAGCAGTCCTCCGGGAGCGAGCTCCTACGAGCAGTACTTC. This sequence encodes CASSPPGASSYEQYF.

V usage is TRBV7-8 and J usage is TRBJ2-3, with a possible D match to TRBD2 (6 bases). Per the germline V gene, CDR1 is SGHVS and CDR2 is FQNEAQ. The CDR3 runs 15 residues. V was clipped by 5 bases and J by 5 bases, with 17 bases between them. The CDR3, as DNA: TGTGCCAGCAGCGAAAGTACGGGAGAAATAGATACGCAGTATTTT. This codes for CASSESTGEIDTQYF.

The gene calls are TRBV6-4 and TRBJ1-4; the D gene is possibly TRBD1 (5 bases). Germline CDR1 reads MRHNA; CDR2 reads SNTAGT. V gave up 7 bases and J gave up 2 bases, with 20 bases separating them. This CDR3 contains 17 residues. The CDR3: CASNHRDPGGTNEKLFF. CDR3 sequence (DNA): TGTGCCAGCAACCACCGGGACCCAGGAGGGACTAATGAAAAACTGTTTTTT.

The sample holds one count of this clone. The V and J genes are TRBV7-9 and TRBJ2-5; TRBD1 agrees at 10 bases. V shed 4 bases, J shed 4 bases, and the junction held 3 bases outside the gene matches. There are 14 residues in the CDR3. Germline V gene sequence: CDR1 SEHNR, CDR2 FQNEAQ (reference sequence). CDR3 in DNA: TGTGCCAGCAGCTCGCGACAGGGGGCAGAGACCCAGTACTTC. It specifies CASSSRQGAETQYF.

The chain is built from TRBV7-8 and TRBJ2-7, with TRBD1 matching over 7 bases. The CDR3 contains 13 residues. V shed 5 bases, J shed 5 bases, and the junction held 6 bases outside the gene matches. Germline assignment: CDR1 SGHVS and CDR2 FQNEAQ. CDR3 DNA sequence: TGTGCCAGCAGCCACAACAGGGGTGACGAGCAGTACTTC. Protein sequence: CASSHNRGDEQYF.

V usage is TRBV4-1 and J usage is TRBJ2-7, with 10 bases aligning to TRBD2. The CDR3 length is 16 residues. The V segment lost 0 bases and the J segment 3 bases; nucleotides outside the gene matches: 5. The germline V gene encodes CDR1 MGHRA and CDR2 YSYEKL. CDR3 sequence reads: CASSQDGTSVIYEQYF. The DNA of the CDR3 is TGCGCCAGCAGCCAAGACGGGACTAGCGTTATCTACGAGCAGTACTTC.

Only a few counts were recorded for this clone. The J gene is TRBJ2-1, the V gene TRBV6-4; 11 positions match TRBD1. The CDR3 extends over 16 amino acids. Trimming took 6 bases from V and 9 from J; bases not matched to a gene: 13. Germline V lookup: CDR1 MRHNA, CDR2 SNTAGT. The CDR3 here is CASSPTTDRGLGEQFF. The CDR3 DNA follows: TGTGCCAGCAGCCCCACCACGGACAGGGGGCTGGGTGAGCAGTTCTTC.

The rearrangement links TRBV10-1 to TRBJ2-3, with a possible D match to TRBD2 (6 bases). The germline V and J ends were trimmed by 5 bases and 10 bases, with 19 bases remaining between them. The germline CDR1 and CDR2 sequences are WNHNN and SYGVQD (reference sequence). The CDR3 has 14 residues. The CDR3 DNA reads TGCGCCAGCAGTAGACTTAGGGCGGGAAGCGCGCAGTATTTT. Its translation is CASSRLRAGSAQYF.

The rearrangement links TRBV5-1 to TRBJ2-1; D uncertain. The V end was cut by 0 bases, the J end by 7 bases, with 11 bases between. Germline CDR1 is SGHRS and CDR2 is YFSETQ. CDR3 length: 14 residues. DNA for the CDR3: TGCGCCAGCAGCTTGGTTTTTCTCGAGAATGAGCAGTTCTTC. Amino acid sequence: CASSLVFLENEQFF.

On this clone: Other DNA sequences in this specimen translate into the identical CDR3. The rearrangement links TRBV28 to TRBJ1-1; 9 bases match TRBD1. CDR1 and CDR2 (germline): MDHEN, SYDVKM. The CDR3 runs to 14 residues. Trimming removed 5 bases from V and 1 base from J; junction bases left unmatched: 2. This chain's CDR3 is CASSRDRENTEAFF. The CDR3 DNA reads as TGTGCCAGCAGTCGGGACAGGGAGAACACTGAAGCTTTCTTT.

The rearrangement joins TRBV7-6 to TRBJ2-1; TRBD2 aligns across 7 bases. V gave up 1 base and J gave up 0 bases; unmatched junction bases: 6. The CDR3 contains 17 residues. Germline V gene data show CDR1 as SGHVS and CDR2 as FNYEAQ. Written as DNA, the CDR3 is TGTGCCAGCAGCTTAGGGGGAGGGCCAGGCTCCTACAATGAGCAGTTCTTC. It translates to CASSLGGGPGSYNEQFF.

The chain recombines TRBV30 with TRBJ2-1; TRBD1 aligns across 9 bases. With 3 bases clipped from V and 14 bases from J, the junction kept 5 bases outside the gene matches. This CDR3 has 11 residues. Germline loops: CDR1 GTSNPN, CDR2 SVGIG (reference sequence). In DNA, the CDR3 is TGTGCCTGGAGCACCGGGACAGGGAAGTTCTTC. Protein: CAWSTGTGKFF.

The chain uses TRBV4-1 and TRBJ1-1, with 10 bases matching TRBD1. Germline trimming cut 4 bases from V and 2 bases from J; bases unmatched to any gene: 7. The germline gives CDR1 MGHRA, CDR2 YSYEKL. The CDR3 length is 16 residues. The CDR3 loop reads CASSPWTGGRNTEAFF. For the CDR3, the DNA is TGCGCCAGCAGCCCTTGGACAGGGGGACGAAACACTGAAGCTTTCTTT.